This TCR beta chain was captured in a study of T cells after yellow fever vaccination. Regarding the study as a whole: Among primary-vaccination clones, most reappeared after the booster, at approximately 97% for CD4 and 85% to 90% for CD8.

For this clonotype: The antigen is not known.

The V end lost 3 bases, the J end lost 5 bases, and 17 bases lay between the germline ends. The CDR3 has 15 residues. Germline CDR1 and CDR2: LNHDA and SQIVND (reference sequence). They built TCR cDNA with 5'RACE template switching, a step that put in a universal primer site and UMIs. From the 5' RACE reads, TCRdb called clonotypes with MiXCR, one entry per CDR3 protein. The table lists around 310,000 distinct CDR3 sequences, approximately 4.5% of them singletons, with roughly a fifth in the top ten. This sequence joins TRBV19 and TRBJ2-7; TRBD1 or TRBD2 may be the D gene (6 bases each). Sequencing used PBMCs, obtained 15 days after the yellow fever booster vaccination. This TCR was recovered from a man between 18 and 29 years old who received the YFV17D yellow fever vaccine. CDR3 in amino acids: CASSIGWGASHEQYF. DNA for the CDR3: TGTGCCAGTAGTATCGGTTGGGGGGCGAGCCACGAGCAGTACTTC.